The rows below give T cell receptor beta chains drawn from one sample of a study of blood T cells in healthy people across ages. Each CDR3 protein gets one entry after TCRdb re-called the 5' RACE reads with MiXCR. The profile shows 550,000 to 800,000 distinct CDR3 sequences, more than 20% of them singletons. Material for sequencing was blood. These receptors came from a man in his sixties or seventies in good health. The CDR3 runs from the conserved cysteine through the conserved F or W. D genes are given only for firm matches. Part of the rows lack a size; the others show once, few, many or a class for expanded clones.

d_gene: .; abundance: few; v_gene: TRBV9; j_gene: TRBJ2-3; CDR3aa: CASSVGGRADTQYF; CDR3nt: TGTGCCAGCAGCGTAGGAGGTCGAGCAGATACGCAGTATTTT
d_gene: TRBD2; abundance: few; v_gene: TRBV7-3; j_gene: TRBJ2-1; CDR3aa: CASSLTSGSHEQFF; CDR3nt: TGTGCCAGCAGCTTAACTAGCGGGAGTCATGAGCAGTTCTTC
d_gene: TRBD2; abundance: few; v_gene: TRBV6-2/TRBV6-3; j_gene: TRBJ2-7; CDR3aa: CASKFPSGTSGEQYF; CDR3nt: TGTGCCAGCAAATTCCCTAGCGGGACCTCGGGGGAGCAGTACTTC
d_gene: .; abundance: .; v_gene: TRBV24-1; j_gene: TRBJ2-1; CDR3aa: CATSGAGSYNEQFF; CDR3nt: TGTGCCACCAGTGGTGCGGGGTCCTACAATGAGCAGTTCTTC
d_gene: TRBD2; abundance: few; v_gene: TRBV7-6; j_gene: TRBJ2-7; CDR3aa: CASSAGTSGIYEQYF; CDR3nt: TGTGCCAGCAGCGCCGGGACTAGCGGGATCTACGAGCAGTACTTC
d_gene: .; abundance: few; v_gene: TRBV20-1; j_gene: TRBJ2-1; CDR3aa: CSAIGAQPFNYNEQFF; CDR3nt: TGCAGTGCTATTGGGGCACAACCGTTCAATTACAATGAGCAGTTCTTC
d_gene: .; abundance: many; v_gene: TRBV3-1; j_gene: TRBJ2-5; CDR3aa: CASLGVQETQYF; CDR3nt: TGTGCCAGCTTGGGGGTCCAAGAGACCCAGTACTTC
d_gene: TRBD2; abundance: .; v_gene: TRBV6-5; j_gene: TRBJ2-3; CDR3aa: CASSYSSSGGRADTQYF; CDR3nt: TGTGCCAGCAGTTACTCGAGTAGCGGCGGGAGGGCAGATACGCAGTATTTT
d_gene: TRBD1; abundance: few; v_gene: TRBV3-1; j_gene: TRBJ1-2; CDR3aa: CASSRGQSPNYGYTF; CDR3nt: TGTGCCAGCAGCCGGGGACAGAGCCCTAACTATGGCTACACCTTC
d_gene: TRBD1; abundance: few; v_gene: TRBV7-8; j_gene: TRBJ1-1; CDR3aa: CASSPRGGGFTEAFF; CDR3nt: TGTGCCAGCAGCCCACGAGGAGGGGGCTTCACTGAAGCTTTCTTT
d_gene: .; abundance: .; v_gene: TRBV7-2; j_gene: TRBJ2-1; CDR3aa: CASSLALSALYNEQFF; CDR3nt: TGTGCCAGCAGCTTAGCGTTGTCGGCTCTCTACAATGAGCAGTTCTTC
d_gene: TRBD1; abundance: .; v_gene: TRBV20-1; j_gene: TRBJ1-5; CDR3aa: CSASPGTGGDQPQHF; CDR3nt: TGCAGTGCGTCTCCCGGGACAGGAGGGGATCAGCCCCAGCATTTT
d_gene: .; abundance: .; v_gene: TRBV12-3/TRBV12-4; j_gene: TRBJ1-1; CDR3aa: CASSFLSGAGAFF; CDR3nt: TGTGCCAGCAGTTTTCTTTCGGGGGCCGGGGCTTTCTTT
d_gene: TRBD2; abundance: .; v_gene: TRBV10-3; j_gene: TRBJ2-1; CDR3aa: CAMAGGSYNEQFF; CDR3nt: TGTGCCATGGCGGGAGGGTCCTACAATGAGCAGTTCTTC
d_gene: .; abundance: few; v_gene: TRBV7-2; j_gene: TRBJ2-3; CDR3aa: CASRREADTQYF; CDR3nt: TGTGCCAGCAGACGCGAGGCAGATACGCAGTATTTT
d_gene: TRBD1; abundance: .; v_gene: TRBV20-1; j_gene: TRBJ1-6; CDR3aa: CSASPGTDNSPLHF; CDR3nt: TGCAGTGCTAGCCCCGGGACAGATAATTCACCCCTCCACTTT
d_gene: .; abundance: .; v_gene: TRBV25-1; j_gene: TRBJ2-7; CDR3aa: CASSEVGGYEQYF; CDR3nt: TGTGCCAGCAGTGAGGTAGGGGGATACGAGCAGTACTTC
d_gene: TRBD2; abundance: few; v_gene: TRBV29-1; j_gene: TRBJ2-3; CDR3aa: CSVLAGHTDTQYF; CDR3nt: TGCAGCGTTCTAGCGGGGCACACAGATACGCAGTATTTT
d_gene: .; abundance: .; v_gene: TRBV28; j_gene: TRBJ1-2; CDR3aa: CASTPLIEGGYTF; CDR3nt: TGTGCCAGCACCCCATTAATTGAGGGTGGCTACACCTTC
d_gene: TRBD1; abundance: .; v_gene: TRBV6-5; j_gene: TRBJ2-1; CDR3aa: CASSRGQAYNEQFF; CDR3nt: TGTGCCAGCAGTCGGGGACAGGCGTACAATGAGCAGTTCTTC
d_gene: .; abundance: .; v_gene: TRBV12-3/TRBV12-4; j_gene: TRBJ1-4; CDR3aa: CASSWEGSALFF; CDR3nt: TGTGCCAGCAGTTGGGAAGGCTCTGCACTGTTTTTT
d_gene: .; abundance: few; v_gene: TRBV4-1; j_gene: TRBJ2-3; CDR3aa: CASSYKGAVGGSSTDTQYF; CDR3nt: TGCGCCAGCAGCTACAAGGGGGCCGTGGGGGGATCTAGCACAGATACGCAGTATTTT
d_gene: .; abundance: few; v_gene: TRBV6-4; j_gene: TRBJ2-3; CDR3aa: CASSEGHTDTQYF; CDR3nt: TGTGCCAGCAGTGAAGGTCACACAGATACGCAGTATTTT
d_gene: .; abundance: many; v_gene: TRBV7-8; j_gene: TRBJ1-4; CDR3aa: CASSYREWEKLFF; CDR3nt: TGTGCCAGCAGCTACAGGGAATGGGAAAAACTGTTTTTT
d_gene: TRBD1; abundance: .; v_gene: TRBV4-3; j_gene: TRBJ2-7; CDR3aa: CASSQETGTYEQYF; CDR3nt: TGCGCCAGCAGCCAAGAGACAGGGACCTACGAGCAGTACTTC
d_gene: .; abundance: once; v_gene: TRBV25-1; j_gene: TRBJ2-5; CDR3aa: CASSESGSTWQETQYF; CDR3nt: TGTGCCAGCAGTGAATCAGGGTCTACCTGGCAAGAGACCCAGTACTTC
d_gene: .; abundance: .; v_gene: TRBV11-2; j_gene: TRBJ1-2; CDR3aa: CASSSRTQGGYGYTF; CDR3nt: TGTGCCAGCAGCTCCCGGACACAAGGAGGCTATGGCTACACCTTC
d_gene: .; abundance: few; v_gene: TRBV21-1; j_gene: TRBJ2-5; CDR3aa: CASSKKGTSGRYQETQYF; CDR3nt: TGTGCCAGCAGCAAAAAAGGGACTAGCGGGAGGTACCAAGAGACCCAGTACTTC
d_gene: .; abundance: .; v_gene: TRBV15; j_gene: TRBJ2-2; CDR3aa: CATHGRENTGELFF; CDR3nt: TGTGCCACCCATGGGAGAGAAAACACCGGGGAGCTGTTTTTT
d_gene: .; abundance: few; v_gene: TRBV12-3/TRBV12-4; j_gene: TRBJ2-7; CDR3aa: CASRSGRTYEQYF; CDR3nt: TGTGCCAGCAGGTCCGGACGGACCTACGAGCAGTACTTC
d_gene: .; abundance: .; v_gene: TRBV11-2; j_gene: TRBJ2-4; CDR3aa: CASSSEGVAKNIQYF; CDR3nt: TGTGCCAGCAGCTCGGAAGGGGTAGCCAAAAACATTCAGTACTTC
d_gene: .; abundance: .; v_gene: TRBV27; j_gene: TRBJ1-4; CDR3aa: CASTSLGVTNEKLFF; CDR3nt: TGTGCCAGCACCTCCTTGGGGGTCACTAATGAAAAACTGTTTTTT
d_gene: .; abundance: few; v_gene: TRBV29-1; j_gene: TRBJ1-1; CDR3aa: CSVISVWEAFF; CDR3nt: TGCAGCGTTATCAGCGTTTGGGAAGCTTTCTTT
d_gene: .; abundance: few; v_gene: TRBV14; j_gene: TRBJ2-7; CDR3aa: CASSQAFSGFTYEQYF; CDR3nt: TGTGCCAGCAGCCAAGCGTTTAGCGGCTTTACCTACGAGCAGTACTTC
d_gene: TRBD1; abundance: many; v_gene: TRBV9; j_gene: TRBJ1-6; CDR3aa: CASSLGTERFGSPLHF; CDR3nt: TGTGCCAGCAGCCTTGGGACAGAAAGATTTGGTTCACCCCTCCACTTT
d_gene: .; abundance: few; v_gene: TRBV7-9; j_gene: TRBJ2-5; CDR3aa: CASSLVEGVGETQYF; CDR3nt: TGTGCCAGCAGCTTAGTGGAGGGAGTCGGCGAGACCCAGTACTTC
d_gene: .; abundance: many; v_gene: TRBV4-1; j_gene: TRBJ1-4; CDR3aa: CASSQERDEKLFF; CDR3nt: TGCGCCAGCAGCCAAGAGCGGGATGAAAAACTGTTTTTT
d_gene: .; abundance: .; v_gene: TRBV6-2/TRBV6-3; j_gene: TRBJ2-7; CDR3aa: CASSYRDNFGISYEQYF; CDR3nt: TGTGCCAGCAGTTATCGGGACAACTTCGGGATCTCCTACGAGCAGTACTTC
d_gene: TRBD2; abundance: .; v_gene: TRBV6-2/TRBV6-3; j_gene: TRBJ2-7; CDR3aa: CASRTLAGSSYEQYF; CDR3nt: TGTGCCAGCAGAACACTAGCGGGAAGCTCCTACGAGCAGTACTTC
d_gene: TRBD2; abundance: many; v_gene: TRBV11-2; j_gene: TRBJ2-1; CDR3aa: CASSSLAGGFREQFF; CDR3nt: TGTGCCAGCAGCTCTCTAGCGGGAGGATTCCGGGAGCAGTTCTTC
d_gene: TRBD2; abundance: .; v_gene: TRBV2; j_gene: TRBJ2-2; CDR3aa: CAIMRSGTGELFF; CDR3nt: TGTGCCATCATGAGAAGCGGGACGGGGGAGCTGTTTTTT
d_gene: TRBD1; abundance: few; v_gene: TRBV3-1; j_gene: TRBJ2-7; CDR3aa: CASSLGQALEQYF; CDR3nt: TGTGCCAGCAGCTTGGGACAGGCCCTCGAGCAGTACTTC
d_gene: .; abundance: many; v_gene: TRBV7-6; j_gene: TRBJ2-7; CDR3aa: CASSLGDQYEQYF; CDR3nt: TGTGCCAGCAGCTTAGGGGACCAATACGAGCAGTACTTC
d_gene: .; abundance: .; v_gene: TRBV20-1; j_gene: TRBJ2-2; CDR3aa: CSARDGRGRYGELFF; CDR3nt: TGCAGTGCTAGAGATGGGAGGGGGCGGTACGGGGAGCTGTTTTTT
d_gene: .; abundance: .; v_gene: TRBV5-1; j_gene: TRBJ2-3; CDR3aa: CASSLDPSQGGTQYF; CDR3nt: TGCGCCAGCAGCTTGGATCCCTCACAGGGAGGCACGCAGTATTTT
d_gene: TRBD1; abundance: .; v_gene: TRBV3-1; j_gene: TRBJ2-3; CDR3aa: CASSPGQAKTDTQYF; CDR3nt: TGTGCCAGCAGTCCAGGACAGGCGAAAACAGATACGCAGTATTTT
d_gene: .; abundance: few; v_gene: TRBV7-9; j_gene: TRBJ1-1; CDR3aa: CASSLMGSEAFF; CDR3nt: TGTGCCAGCAGCTTAATGGGCTCGGAAGCTTTCTTT
d_gene: TRBD2; abundance: few; v_gene: TRBV28; j_gene: TRBJ2-1; CDR3aa: CASQIRLAGNEQFF; CDR3nt: TGTGCCAGCCAAATAAGACTAGCGGGGAATGAGCAGTTCTTC
d_gene: .; abundance: .; v_gene: TRBV7-2; j_gene: TRBJ2-7; CDR3aa: CASSLGTAYYEQYF; CDR3nt: TGTGCCAGCAGCTTAGGGACAGCTTACTACGAGCAGTACTTC
d_gene: TRBD1; abundance: few; v_gene: TRBV19; j_gene: TRBJ1-2; CDR3aa: CASRRTGEGNYGYTF; CDR3nt: TGTGCCAGTAGACGTACAGGGGAGGGAAACTATGGCTACACCTTC
d_gene: TRBD2; abundance: .; v_gene: TRBV12-3/TRBV12-4; j_gene: TRBJ2-1; CDR3aa: CASSLELAGAEQFF; CDR3nt: TGTGCCAGCAGTTTAGAGCTAGCGGGAGCTGAGCAGTTCTTC
d_gene: TRBD2; abundance: .; v_gene: TRBV11-3; j_gene: TRBJ2-2; CDR3aa: CASSPDSGRSTGELFF; CDR3nt: TGTGCCAGCAGCCCCGATAGCGGGAGAAGCACCGGGGAGCTGTTTTTT